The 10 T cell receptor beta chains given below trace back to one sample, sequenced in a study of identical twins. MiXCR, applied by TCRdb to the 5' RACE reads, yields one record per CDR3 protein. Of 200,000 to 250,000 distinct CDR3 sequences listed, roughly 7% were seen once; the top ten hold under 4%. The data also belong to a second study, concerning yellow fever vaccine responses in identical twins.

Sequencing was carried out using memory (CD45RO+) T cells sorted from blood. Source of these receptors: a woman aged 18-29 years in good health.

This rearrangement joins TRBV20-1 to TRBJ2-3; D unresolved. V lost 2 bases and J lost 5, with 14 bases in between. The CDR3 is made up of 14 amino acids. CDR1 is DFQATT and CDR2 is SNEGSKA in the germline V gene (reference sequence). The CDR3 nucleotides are TGCAGTGCTAGACCCGGAGAGAGTTTAGATACGCAGTATTTT. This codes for CSARPGESLDTQYF.

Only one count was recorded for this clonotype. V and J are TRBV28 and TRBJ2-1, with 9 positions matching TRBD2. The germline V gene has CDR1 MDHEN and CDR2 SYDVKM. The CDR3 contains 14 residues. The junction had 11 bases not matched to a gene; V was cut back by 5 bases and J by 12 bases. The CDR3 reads CASSPGPAGGRQFF. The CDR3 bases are TGTGCCAGCAGTCCGGGACCAGCGGGAGGCAGGCAGTTCTTC.

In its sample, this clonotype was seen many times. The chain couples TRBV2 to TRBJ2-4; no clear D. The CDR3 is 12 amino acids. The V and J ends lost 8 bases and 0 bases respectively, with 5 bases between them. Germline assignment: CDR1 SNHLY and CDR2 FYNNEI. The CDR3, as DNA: TGTGCCAGCGTGTTAGCCAAAAACATTCAGTACTTC. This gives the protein CASVLAKNIQYF.

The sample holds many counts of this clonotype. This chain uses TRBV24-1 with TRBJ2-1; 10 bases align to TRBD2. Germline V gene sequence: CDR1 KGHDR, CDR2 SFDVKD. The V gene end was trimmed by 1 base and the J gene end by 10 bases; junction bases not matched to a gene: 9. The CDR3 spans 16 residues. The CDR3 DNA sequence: TGTGCCACCAGTGATTTAAGCGGGGGGGCCCCTTCCGAGCAGTTCTTC. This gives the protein CATSDLSGGAPSEQFF.

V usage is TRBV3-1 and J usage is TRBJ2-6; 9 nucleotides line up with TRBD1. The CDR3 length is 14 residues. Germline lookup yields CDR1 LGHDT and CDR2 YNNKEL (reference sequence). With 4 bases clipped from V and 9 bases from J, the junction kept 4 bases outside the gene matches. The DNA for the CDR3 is TGTGCCAGCAGCCTTTTGGACAGGGGCAACGTCCTGACTTTC. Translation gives CASSLLDRGNVLTF. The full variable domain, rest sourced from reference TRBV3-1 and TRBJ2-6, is DTAVSQTPKYLVTQMGNDKSIKCEQNLGHDTMYWYKQDSKKFLKIMFSYNNKELIINETVPNRFSPKSPDKAHLNLHINSLELGDSAVYFCASSLLDRGNVLTFGAGSRLTVL.

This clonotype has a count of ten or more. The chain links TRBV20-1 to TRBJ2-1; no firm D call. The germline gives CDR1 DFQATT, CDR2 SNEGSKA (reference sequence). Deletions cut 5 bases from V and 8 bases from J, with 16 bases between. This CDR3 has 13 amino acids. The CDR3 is CSADPPGGDEQFF. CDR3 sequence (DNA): TGCAGTGCTGATCCTCCCGGTGGCGATGAGCAGTTCTTC.

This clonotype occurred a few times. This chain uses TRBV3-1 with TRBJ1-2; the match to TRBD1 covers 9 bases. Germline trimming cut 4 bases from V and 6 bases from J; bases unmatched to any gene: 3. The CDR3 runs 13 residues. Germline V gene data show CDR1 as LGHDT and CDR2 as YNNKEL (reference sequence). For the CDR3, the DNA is TGTGCCAGCAGCCGGGGACAGGGAGATGGCTACACCTTC. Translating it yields CASSRGQGDGYTF.

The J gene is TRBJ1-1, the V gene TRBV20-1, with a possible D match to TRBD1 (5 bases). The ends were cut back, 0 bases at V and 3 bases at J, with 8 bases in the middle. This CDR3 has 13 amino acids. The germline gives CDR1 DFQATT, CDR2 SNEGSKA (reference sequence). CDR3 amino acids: CSARDEGYTEAFF. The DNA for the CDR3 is TGCAGTGCTAGAGATGAGGGGTACACTGAAGCTTTCTTT.

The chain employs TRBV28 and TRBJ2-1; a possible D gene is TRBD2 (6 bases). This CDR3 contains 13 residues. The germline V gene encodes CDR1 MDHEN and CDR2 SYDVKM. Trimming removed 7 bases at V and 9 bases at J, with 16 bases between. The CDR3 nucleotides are TGTGCCAGCACCCTTTGGTCCGGGAGTGAGCAGTTCTTC. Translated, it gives CASTLWSGSEQFF.

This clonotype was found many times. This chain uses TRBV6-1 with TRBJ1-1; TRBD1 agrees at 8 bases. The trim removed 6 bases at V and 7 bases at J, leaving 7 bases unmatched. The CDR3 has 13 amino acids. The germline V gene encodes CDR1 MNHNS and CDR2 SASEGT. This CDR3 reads CASSLDRGYEAFF. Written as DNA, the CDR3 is TGTGCCAGCAGCCTAGACAGGGGATATGAAGCTTTCTTT.